The text below deals with one TCR beta chain. Cohort assignment relied on participant-reported clinical history. The sample originates from a study of blood T cell repertoires in COVID-19. Overall study: PBMCs, B-cell-depleted T cells, or T cells were the source of the cDNA or gDNA that made up the material.

The CDR3 sequence is 18 residues long. The germline gives CDR1 KGHSH, CDR2 LQKENI. Trimming cost V 4 bases and J 3 bases; bases outside gene matches: 12. Only in-frame clones appear in the TCRdb table, and some are missing; sequencing was by immunoSEQ multiplex PCR. This table has 180,000 or so clones, 80% to 85% appearing once. The receptor's source is a man in his forties or fifties who had recovered from COVID-19. Sequenced: PBMCs or T cells enriched from blood (not recorded which). The chain uses TRBV18 and TRBJ1-4; 9 bases are shared with TRBD1. CDR3 coding DNA: TGTGCCAGCTCACTACAAGCTCTTACAGGGGGCCCTAATGAAAAACTGTTTTTT. Protein product: CASSLQALTGGPNEKLFF.